One and the same sample provided the 18 T cell receptor beta chains below, sequenced in a study of T cell repertoires in cytomegalovirus infection. The antigens these receptors bind are not known. TCRdb fed the reads into MiXCR, producing one record per CDR3 protein. The table includes roughly 570,000 distinct CDR3 sequences, 35% to 50% detected once. Sequenced material: cultured PBMCs, taken from culture after CMV antigen stimulation. The receptors were gathered from a human donor in good health (CMV status not recorded). Some clones in this sample may be carry-over from other donors' samples.

The CDR3 protein is CASSQADRATDTQYF. The CDR3 region has the DNA TGCGCCAGCAGCCAGGCCGACAGGGCTACAGATACGCAGTATTTT. V is TRBV4-1 and J is TRBJ2-3, with TRBD1 matching over 7 bases. The germline V gene has CDR1 MGHRA and CDR2 YSYEKL. V lost 3 bases, J lost 3 bases, and 6 bases stayed unmatched. This CDR3 comprises 15 residues.

The chain has TRBV27 and TRBJ2-1; the match to TRBD2 covers 7 bases. The CDR3 spans 18 residues. Germline assignment: CDR1 MNHEY and CDR2 SMNVEV (reference sequence). The J segment lost 8 bases and the V segment lost 0 bases, leaving 16 bases of the junction unmatched. CDR3: CASSLSWTGTTLSDEQFF. CDR3 bases: TGTGCCAGCAGTTTATCTTGGACCGGGACTACCCTTAGTGATGAGCAGTTCTTC.

With regard to this clonotype: This sequence is one base from a far larger clone and is likely a read error. The conserved closing phenylalanine or tryptophan is absent in this CDR3, likely reflecting a read error. The V call is TRBV7-6, the J call TRBJ2-3; D call uncertain. CDR3 size: 12 residues. Germline values: CDR1 SGHVS, CDR2 FNYEAQ. V lost 3 bases to trimming and J lost 4 bases, with 5 bases between them. This CDR3 reads CASSFGADTQYS. The CDR3 coding sequence is TGTGCCAGCAGCTTCGGCGCAGATACGCAGTATTCT.

This clonotype has at least ten counts. The chain combines TRBV7-2 with TRBJ1-2, with 9 positions matching TRBD1. CDR1 and CDR2 (germline): SGHTA, FQGNSA. This CDR3 has 13 amino acids. J was trimmed by 7 bases and V by 4 bases; bases with no gene match: 4. The CDR3 here is CASSWDRAGGYTF. DNA for the CDR3: TGTGCCAGCAGCTGGGACAGGGCTGGTGGCTACACCTTC.

The J gene is TRBJ2-5, the V gene TRBV20-1; D remains unclear. The germline V gene has CDR1 DFQATT and CDR2 SNEGSKA (reference sequence). CDR3 length: 16 amino acids. V lost 0 bases and J 2 bases, leaving 16 bases between the germline ends. CDR3 region: CSARDGLFLPQETQYF. CDR3 coding DNA: TGCAGTGCTAGAGATGGGCTATTTCTCCCTCAAGAGACCCAGTACTTC.

A few counts support this clonotype. The J gene is TRBJ1-1, the V gene TRBV7-2, with TRBD1 as a possible D gene (5 bases). V was clipped by 10 bases and J by 4 bases, with 16 bases between them. The CDR3 has 13 amino acids. In germline, CDR1 is SGHTA, CDR2 FQGNSA. CDR3 protein: CATVFRGSTEAFF. The CDR3 bases are TGTGCCACCGTTTTTAGGGGATCCACTGAAGCTTTCTTT.

The V and J genes are TRBV7-2 and TRBJ2-1, with D maybe TRBD2 (5 bases). Per germline, CDR1 SGHTA and CDR2 FQGNSA. This CDR3 is 15 amino acids long. V was cut by 5 bases and J by 0 bases, with 11 bases left in between. CDR3 residues: CASSQLGSSYNEQFF. CDR3 nucleotides: TGTGCCAGCAGCCAACTAGGTAGCTCCTACAATGAGCAGTTCTTC.

CDR3: CASSLIKGQPQHF. The CDR3 DNA reads TGTGCCAGCAGCCTAATCAAAGGGCAGCCCCAGCATTTT. This chain connects TRBV7-8 to TRBJ1-5; no reliable D call. CDR3 length: 13 residues. Trimming pared 5 bases from V and 7 bases from J, leaving 12 bases between. Germline V gene sequence: CDR1 SGHVS, CDR2 FQNEAQ.

This clonotype came up a few times. J is TRBJ1-5 and V is TRBV7-6; D remains unclear. V was shortened by 1 base and J by 7 bases, with 20 bases between the two germline ends. Germline CDR1 reads SGHVS; CDR2 reads FNYEAQ. This CDR3 region has 17 residues. The CDR3 loop is CASSLGLRGPKDQPQHF. The CDR3 DNA reads TGTGCCAGCAGCTTAGGCCTTAGAGGGCCTAAGGACCAGCCCCAGCATTTT.

V usage is TRBV19 and J usage is TRBJ2-1, with 11 bases identical to TRBD2. The CDR3 covers 15 residues. The trim removed 8 bases at V and 2 bases at J, leaving 5 bases unmatched. Germline values: CDR1 LNHDA, CDR2 SQIVND (reference sequence). CDR3 region: CASASGRMTYNEQFF. For the CDR3, the DNA is TGTGCCAGTGCTAGCGGGAGGATGACCTACAATGAGCAGTTCTTC.

This clonotype was recorded many times. The chain uses TRBV7-6 and TRBJ1-1; 7 bases agree with TRBD1. Germline loops: CDR1 SGHVS, CDR2 FNYEAQ. With V trimmed by 5 bases and J by 0 bases, 6 bases remained unmatched. The CDR3 runs 15 residues. CDR3 sequence reads: CASSPIQGMNTEAFF. The CDR3 DNA sequence: TGTGCCAGCAGCCCTATACAGGGGATGAACACTGAAGCTTTCTTT.

The genes are TRBV7-9 and TRBJ2-5; D is perhaps TRBD1 (5 bases). V lost 2 bases and J 3 bases, leaving 7 bases between the germline ends. Germline V gene sequence: CDR1 SEHNR, CDR2 FQNEAQ (reference sequence). The CDR3 is made up of 13 amino acids. CDR3 sequence: CASSLTREETQYF. CDR3 DNA sequence: TGTGCCAGCAGCTTAACCAGGGAAGAGACCCAGTACTTC.

The sample holds a few counts of this clonotype. This chain joins TRBV11-2 and TRBJ2-7, with D unclear. Germline V lookup: CDR1 SGHAT, CDR2 FQNNGV. The CDR3 has 16 residues. Trimming took off 3 bases at V and 0 bases at J, with 15 bases between the two ends. CDR3 DNA sequence: TGTGCCAGCAGCTTCCCGGAGTACAGAAGCTCCTACGAGCAGTACTTC. Translated, it gives CASSFPEYRSSYEQYF.

This clonotype showed up just a few times. This sequence joins TRBV7-8 and TRBJ1-3; the D is unclear. This CDR3 region has 13 residues. V lost 9 bases and J lost 1, with 10 bases in between. Germline lookup yields CDR1 SGHVS and CDR2 FQNEAQ. CDR3 protein: CASGPSSGNTIYF. The CDR3 DNA reads TGTGCCAGTGGACCGTCGTCTGGAAACACCATATATTTT.

The chain couples TRBV6-1 to TRBJ1-6, with TRBD1 matching 10 bases. V shed 8 bases, J shed 3 bases, and the junction held 7 bases outside the gene matches. Germline V gives CDR1 MNHNS, CDR2 SASEGT. This CDR3 has 16 amino acids. The CDR3 protein is CASGGQGGVYNSPLHF. In DNA, the CDR3 is TGTGCCAGCGGAGGACAGGGGGGCGTCTATAATTCACCCCTCCACTTT.

This chain links TRBV11-2 with TRBJ2-5, with D perhaps matching TRBD2 (5 bases). The V end lost 1 base, the J end lost 3 bases, and 12 bases lay between the germline ends. Germline CDR1 is SGHAT and CDR2 is FQNNGV. This CDR3 spans 15 amino acids. CDR3 DNA sequence: TGTGCCAGCAGCTTAGGACCCAGCGGAGAAGAGACCCAGTACTTC. Encoded protein: CASSLGPSGEETQYF.

The chain links TRBV20-1 to TRBJ2-3; TRBD2 matches 7 bases. V lost 3 bases and J lost 7; bases outside the gene matches: 10. CDR3 length: 14 amino acids. Germline V gene data show CDR1 as DFQATT and CDR2 as SNEGSKA (reference sequence). Here the CDR3 DNA reads TGCAGTGCTAGCGAGGGAGGGCCGGTGTATACGCAGTATTTT. As protein: CSASEGGPVYTQYF.

V and J are TRBV20-1 and TRBJ2-3; no clear D gene. Germline CDR1 is DFQATT and CDR2 is SNEGSKA (reference sequence). The CDR3 length is 11 residues. Trimming removed 3 bases at V and 6 bases at J, with 7 bases between. For the CDR3, the DNA is TGCAGTGCTAGTTTCCGGGATACGCAGTATTTT. As protein: CSASFRDTQYF.